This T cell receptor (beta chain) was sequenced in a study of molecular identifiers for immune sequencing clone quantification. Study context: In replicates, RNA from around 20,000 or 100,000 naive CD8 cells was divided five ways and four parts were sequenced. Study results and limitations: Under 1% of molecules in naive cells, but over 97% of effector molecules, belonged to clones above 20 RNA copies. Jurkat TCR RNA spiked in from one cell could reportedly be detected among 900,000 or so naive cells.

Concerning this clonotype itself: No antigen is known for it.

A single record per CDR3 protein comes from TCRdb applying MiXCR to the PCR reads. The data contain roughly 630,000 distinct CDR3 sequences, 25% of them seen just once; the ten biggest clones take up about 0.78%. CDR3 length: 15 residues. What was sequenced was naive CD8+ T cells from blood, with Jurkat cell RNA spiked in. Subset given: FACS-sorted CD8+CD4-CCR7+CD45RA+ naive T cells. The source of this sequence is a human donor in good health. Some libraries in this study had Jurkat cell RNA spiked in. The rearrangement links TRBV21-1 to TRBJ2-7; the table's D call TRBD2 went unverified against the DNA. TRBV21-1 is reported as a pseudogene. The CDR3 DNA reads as TGTGCCAGCAGCAATGATCCTAGCGGTAGGTACGAGCAGTACTTC. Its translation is CASSNDPSGRYEQYF.